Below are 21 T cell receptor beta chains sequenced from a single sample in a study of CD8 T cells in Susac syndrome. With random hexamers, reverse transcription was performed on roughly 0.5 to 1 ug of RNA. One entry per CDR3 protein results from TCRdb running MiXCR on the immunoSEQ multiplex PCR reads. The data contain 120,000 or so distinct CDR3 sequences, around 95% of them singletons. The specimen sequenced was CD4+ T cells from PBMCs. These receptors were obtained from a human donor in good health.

CDR3 DNA: TGTGCCAGCTCACCTCCGGGTCTTCGTGGGGAGACCCAGTACTTC. Its translation is CASSPPGLRGETQYF. The rearrangement links TRBV18 to TRBJ2-5, with no clear D. V lost 3 bases and J lost 5, with 16 bases in between. Germline loops: CDR1 KGHSH, CDR2 LQKENI. The length of the CDR3 is 15 residues. The whole variable domain, remainder taken from reference TRBV18 and TRBJ2-5, is NAGVMQNPRHLVRRRGQEARLRCSPMKGHSHVYWYRQLPEEGLKFMVYLQKENIIDESGMPKERFSAEFPKEGPSILRIQQVVRGDSAAYFCASSPPGLRGETQYFGPGTRLLVL.

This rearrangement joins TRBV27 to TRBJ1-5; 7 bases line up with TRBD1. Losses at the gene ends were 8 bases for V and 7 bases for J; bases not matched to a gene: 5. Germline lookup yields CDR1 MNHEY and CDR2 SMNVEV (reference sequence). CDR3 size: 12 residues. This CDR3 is CASWQGGQPQHF. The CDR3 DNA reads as TGTGCCAGCTGGCAGGGGGGACAGCCCCAGCATTTT.

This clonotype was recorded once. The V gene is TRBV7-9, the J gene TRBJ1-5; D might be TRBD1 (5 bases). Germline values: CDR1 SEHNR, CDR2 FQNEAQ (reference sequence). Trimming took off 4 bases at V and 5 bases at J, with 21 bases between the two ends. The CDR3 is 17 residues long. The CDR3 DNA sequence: TGTGCCAGCAGCTCGTCCATGGGTGGGGCTGGAGATCAGCCCCAGCATTTT. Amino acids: CASSSSMGGAGDQPQHF.

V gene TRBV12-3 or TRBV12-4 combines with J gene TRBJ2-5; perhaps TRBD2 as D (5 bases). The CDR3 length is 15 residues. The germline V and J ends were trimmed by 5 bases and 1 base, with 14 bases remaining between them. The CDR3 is CASSEQEGSQETQYF. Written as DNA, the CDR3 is TGTGCCAGCAGTGAGCAAGAGGGTTCCCAAGAGACCCAGTACTTC.

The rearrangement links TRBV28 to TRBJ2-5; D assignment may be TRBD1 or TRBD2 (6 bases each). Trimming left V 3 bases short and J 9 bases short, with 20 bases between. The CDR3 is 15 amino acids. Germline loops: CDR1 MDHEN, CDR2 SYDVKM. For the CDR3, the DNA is TGTGCCAGCAGTTTGGGGGGCCAGCTCGGGTCGGCCCAGTACTTC. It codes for CASSLGGQLGSAQYF.

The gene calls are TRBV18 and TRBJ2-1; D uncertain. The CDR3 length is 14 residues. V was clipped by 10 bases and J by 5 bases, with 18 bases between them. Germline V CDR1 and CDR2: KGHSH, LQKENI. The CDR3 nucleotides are TGTGCCACCCAAAGAAGCCAGCAGGACAATGAGCAGTTCTTC. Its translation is CATQRSQQDNEQFF.

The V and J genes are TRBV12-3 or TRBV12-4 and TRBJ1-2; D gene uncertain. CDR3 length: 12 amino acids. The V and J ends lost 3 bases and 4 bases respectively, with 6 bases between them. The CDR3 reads CASSLTTYGYTF. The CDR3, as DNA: TGTGCCAGCAGTTTGACAACCTATGGCTACACCTTC.

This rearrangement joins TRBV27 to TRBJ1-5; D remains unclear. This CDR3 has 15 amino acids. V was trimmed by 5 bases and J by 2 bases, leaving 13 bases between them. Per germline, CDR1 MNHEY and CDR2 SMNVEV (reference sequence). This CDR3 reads CASSPLPSGNQPQHF. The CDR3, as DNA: TGTGCCAGCAGTCCCCTCCCGTCGGGCAATCAGCCCCAGCATTTT.

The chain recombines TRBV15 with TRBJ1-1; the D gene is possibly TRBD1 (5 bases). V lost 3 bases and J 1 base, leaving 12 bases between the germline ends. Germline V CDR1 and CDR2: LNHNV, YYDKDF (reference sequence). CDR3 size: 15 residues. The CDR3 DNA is TGTGCCACCAGCAGCGGGGGGTGGGGGAACACTGAAGCTTTCTTT. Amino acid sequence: CATSSGGWGNTEAFF.

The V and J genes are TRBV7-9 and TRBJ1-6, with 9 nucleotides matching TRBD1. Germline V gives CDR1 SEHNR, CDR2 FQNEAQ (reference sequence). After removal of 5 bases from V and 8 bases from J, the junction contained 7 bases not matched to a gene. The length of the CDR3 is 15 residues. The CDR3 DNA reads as TGTGCCAGCAGCCTAGGACAGGGGTGGGATTCACCCCTCCACTTT. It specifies CASSLGQGWDSPLHF.

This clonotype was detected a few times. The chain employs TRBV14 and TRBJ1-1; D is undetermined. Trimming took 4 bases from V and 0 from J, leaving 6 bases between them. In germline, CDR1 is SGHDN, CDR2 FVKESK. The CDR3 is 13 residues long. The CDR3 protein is CASSPSLNTEAFF. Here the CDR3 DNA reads TGTGCCAGCAGCCCCAGCCTGAACACTGAAGCTTTCTTT. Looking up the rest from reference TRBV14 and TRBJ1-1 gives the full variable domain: EAGVTQFPSHSVIEKGQTVTLRCDPISGHDNLYWYRRVMGKEIKFLLHFVKESKQDESGMPNNRFLAERTGGTYSTLKVQPAELEDSGVYFCASSPSLNTEAFFGQGTRLTVV.

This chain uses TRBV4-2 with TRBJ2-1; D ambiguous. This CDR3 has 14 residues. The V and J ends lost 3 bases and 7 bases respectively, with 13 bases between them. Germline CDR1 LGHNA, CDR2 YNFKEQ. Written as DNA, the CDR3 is TGTGCCAGCAGCCAGTCAACGTCAACGAATGAGCAGTTCTTC. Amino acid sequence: CASSQSTSTNEQFF.

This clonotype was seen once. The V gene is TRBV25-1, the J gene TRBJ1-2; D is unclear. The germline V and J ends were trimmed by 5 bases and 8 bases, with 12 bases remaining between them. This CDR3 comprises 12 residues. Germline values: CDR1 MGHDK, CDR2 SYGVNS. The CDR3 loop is CASSSTRVGYTF. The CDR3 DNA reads TGTGCCAGCAGTTCCACCCGGGTAGGCTACACCTTC.

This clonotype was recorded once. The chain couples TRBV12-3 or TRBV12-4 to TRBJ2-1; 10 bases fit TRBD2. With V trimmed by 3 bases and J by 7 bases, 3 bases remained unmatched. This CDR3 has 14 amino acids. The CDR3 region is CASSFSSGRNEQFF. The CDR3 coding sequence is TGTGCCAGCAGTTTTTCTAGCGGGAGAAATGAGCAGTTCTTC.

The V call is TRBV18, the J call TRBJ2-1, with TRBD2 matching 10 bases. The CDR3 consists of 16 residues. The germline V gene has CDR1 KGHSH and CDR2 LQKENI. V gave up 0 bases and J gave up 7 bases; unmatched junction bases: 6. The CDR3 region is CASSPPLAGVWNEQFF. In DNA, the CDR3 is TGTGCCAGCTCACCACCTCTAGCGGGAGTATGGAATGAGCAGTTCTTC.

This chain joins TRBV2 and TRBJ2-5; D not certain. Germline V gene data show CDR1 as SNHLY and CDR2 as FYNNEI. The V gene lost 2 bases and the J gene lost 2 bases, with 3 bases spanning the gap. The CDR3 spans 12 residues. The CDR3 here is CASSEQQETQYF. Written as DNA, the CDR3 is TGTGCCAGCAGTGAACAGCAAGAGACCCAGTACTTC.

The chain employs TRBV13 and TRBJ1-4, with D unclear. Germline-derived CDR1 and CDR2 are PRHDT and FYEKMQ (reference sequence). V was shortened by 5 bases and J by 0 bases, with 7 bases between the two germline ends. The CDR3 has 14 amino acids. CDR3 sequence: CASSLRATNEKLFF. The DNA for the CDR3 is TGTGCCAGCAGCCTTCGTGCAACTAATGAAAAACTGTTTTTT.

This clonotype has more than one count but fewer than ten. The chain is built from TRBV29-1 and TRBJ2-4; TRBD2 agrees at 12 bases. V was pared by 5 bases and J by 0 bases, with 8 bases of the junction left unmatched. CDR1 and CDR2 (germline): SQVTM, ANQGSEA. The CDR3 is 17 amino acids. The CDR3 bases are TGCAGCGTTTATACCGGGACTAGCGGGTTAGCCAAAAACATTCAGTACTTC. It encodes CSVYTGTSGLAKNIQYF.

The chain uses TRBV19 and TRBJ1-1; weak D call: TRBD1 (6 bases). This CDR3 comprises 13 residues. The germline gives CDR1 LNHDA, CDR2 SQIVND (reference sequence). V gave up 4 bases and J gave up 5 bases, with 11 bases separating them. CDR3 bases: TGTGCCAGTAGTACCTCGACAGGAACTGAAGCTTTCTTT. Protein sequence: CASSTSTGTEAFF.

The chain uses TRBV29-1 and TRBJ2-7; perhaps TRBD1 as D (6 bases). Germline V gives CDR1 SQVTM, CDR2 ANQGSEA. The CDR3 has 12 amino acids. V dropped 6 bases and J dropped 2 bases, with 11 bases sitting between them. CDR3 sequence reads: CSVSPGAYEQYF. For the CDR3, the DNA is TGCAGCGTAAGCCCAGGGGCCTACGAGCAGTACTTC.

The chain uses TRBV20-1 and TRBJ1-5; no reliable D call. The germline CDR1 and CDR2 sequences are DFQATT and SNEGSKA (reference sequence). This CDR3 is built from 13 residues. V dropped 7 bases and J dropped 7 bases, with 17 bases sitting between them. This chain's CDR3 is CSVGEITRQPQHF. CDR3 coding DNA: TGCAGTGTTGGTGAGATTACTCGGCAGCCCCAGCATTTT.